The 20 T cell receptor beta chains given below trace back to one sample, sequenced in a study of regulatory T cells in long-lasting Graves disease. Sequencing libraries for TCR beta were prepared with iRepertoire HTBI primers and Arm-PCR of CDR3 regions. TCRdb reanalysed the multiplex PCR reads using MiXCR and keeps one entry per CDR3 protein. Of 350,000 to 400,000 distinct CDR3 sequences in the sample, 15% are singletons; the top ten hold approximately 21%. Specified time point: newly diagnosed GD, antithyroid drugs for less than 3 months. There was RNA extracted from PBMCs, and the TCR library was made from it. Sequencing was performed on peripheral blood mononuclear cells (PBMCs), taken at new diagnosis, from a patient treated with antithyroid drugs. These receptors all stem from a female donor with Graves disease.

Many counts were recorded for this clonotype. The CDR3 DNA sequence: TGTGCCAGCAGCGTAGCTCTAGCGGGGACGGATACGCAGTATTTT. Translating it yields CASSVALAGTDTQYF. The chain has TRBV9 and TRBJ2-3; 9 bases match TRBD2. This CDR3 is built from 15 residues. Germline CDR1 reads SGDLS; CDR2 reads YYNGEE. V lost 0 bases to trimming and J lost 6 bases; unmatched junction nucleotides: 5.

This clonotype was seen at least ten times. The chain has TRBV6-5 and TRBJ1-5, with D maybe TRBD1 (6 bases). The CDR3 runs to 14 residues. CDR1 and CDR2 (germline): MNHEY, SVGAGI. Deletions cut 0 bases from V and 7 bases from J, with 10 bases between. The CDR3 spells CASSYSRGGQPQHF. The CDR3 DNA follows: TGTGCCAGCAGTTACTCGAGAGGGGGACAGCCCCAGCATTTT.

This clonotype was counted ten times or more. The rearrangement links TRBV28 to TRBJ2-7, with D possibly TRBD1 on 6 matching bases. The CDR3 runs 14 residues. V gave up 7 bases and J gave up 2 bases, with 15 bases separating them. Germline-derived CDR1 and CDR2 are MDHEN and SYDVKM. Here the CDR3 DNA reads TGTGCCAGCAAAACCGGGACATTGACCTACGAGCAGTACTTC. This codes for CASKTGTLTYEQYF.

This clonotype was counted many times. The CDR3 sequence: CASSPGALGTGELFF. CDR3 DNA sequence: TGCGCCAGCAGCCCAGGGGCACTCGGCACCGGGGAGCTGTTTTTT. V usage is TRBV5-1 and J usage is TRBJ2-2; TRBD1 is a possible D gene (6 bases). V lost 4 bases and J 4 bases, leaving 14 bases between the germline ends. This CDR3 is built from 15 residues. From germline, CDR1 is SGHRS and CDR2 YFSETQ. The full variable domain, in which reference TRBV5-1 and TRBJ2-2 provide the parts outside the CDR3, is KAGVTQTPRYLIKTRGQQVTLSCSPISGHRSVSWYQQTPGQGLQFLFEYFSETQRNKGNFPGRFSGRQFSNSRSEMNVSTLELGDSALYLCASSPGALGTGELFFGEGSRLTVL.

This clonotype has at least ten counts. The chain is built from TRBV6-2 or TRBV6-3 and TRBJ2-7; D not resolved. The V gene lost 0 bases and the J gene lost 0 bases, with 6 bases spanning the gap. CDR3 size: 14 residues. The germline V gene has CDR1 MNHEY and CDR2 SVGEGT. CDR3 sequence: CASSYSWTSYEQYF. CDR3 in DNA: TGTGCCAGCAGTTACTCTTGGACCTCCTACGAGCAGTACTTC.

This clonotype was picked up many times. The rearrangement uses TRBV12-3 or TRBV12-4 and TRBJ2-7; TRBD2 agrees at 13 bases. The V segment lost 1 base and the J segment 2 bases; nucleotides outside the gene matches: 2. The CDR3 is 16 amino acids. CDR3 sequence (DNA): TGTGCCAGCAGTTTAGGGGGGACTAGCGGGACCTACGAGCAGTACTTC. Its protein is CASSLGGTSGTYEQYF.

The V and J genes are TRBV7-3 and TRBJ2-5; no clear D. Per germline, CDR1 SGHTA and CDR2 FQGTGA. The CDR3 spans 14 residues. V was trimmed by 5 bases and J by 5 bases, leaving 15 bases between them. CDR3 amino acids: CASSLNGGTETQYF. The CDR3 DNA reads TGTGCCAGCAGCCTGAACGGCGGCACCGAGACCCAGTACTTC.

This clonotype was recorded at least ten times. The chain links TRBV6-2 or TRBV6-3 to TRBJ2-2; D is perhaps TRBD2 (6 bases). Germline CDR1 reads MNHEY; CDR2 reads SVGEGT. V dropped 4 bases and J dropped 1 base, with 16 bases sitting between them. The CDR3 consists of 17 residues. In DNA form, the CDR3 reads TGTGCCAGCAGTTTGGTAGCCCCCGGGGGGAACACCGGGGAGCTGTTTTTT. Translating it yields CASSLVAPGGNTGELFF.

The table lists this clonotype with many counts. V usage is TRBV7-8 and J usage is TRBJ2-1, with D perhaps assigned TRBD1 or TRBD2 (5 bases each). Germline CDR1 is SGHVS and CDR2 is FQNEAQ. V lost 5 bases, J lost 7 bases, and 15 bases lay in between. This CDR3 is built from 14 residues. CDR3 sequence (DNA): TGTGCCAGCAGCACCGGGGCTGGTCGGAATGAGCAGTTCTTC. As protein: CASSTGAGRNEQFF.

The table lists this clonotype with a few counts. This chain uses TRBV11-2 with TRBJ2-3; 10 nucleotides line up with TRBD2. Germline lookup yields CDR1 SGHAT and CDR2 FQNNGV. V lost 2 bases and J lost 4; bases outside the gene matches: 3. The CDR3 contains 15 residues. CDR3 in DNA: TGTGCCAGCAGCTTAATAGCGGGAGGATCAGATACGCAGTATTTT. This codes for CASSLIAGGSDTQYF.

Details on this clonotype: A single base separates this from a much larger clone, so it may be a read error. The gene calls are TRBV6-1 and TRBJ2-5, with TRBD2 as a possible D gene (6 bases). V lost 5 bases, J lost 11 bases, and 24 bases lay in between. The CDR3 is made up of 15 amino acids. The germline CDR1 and CDR2 sequences are MNHNS and SASEGT. CDR3 residues: CASSRGLGGYNEQYF. The CDR3 DNA sequence: TGTGCCAGCAGTAGGGGCCTGGGAGGATACAATGAGCAGTACTTC.

This clonotype was seen a few times. This sequence joins TRBV12-3 or TRBV12-4 and TRBJ1-2, with D unclear. Trimming took off 8 bases at V and 7 bases at J, with 14 bases between the two ends. The CDR3 has 12 amino acids. This CDR3 reads CASSSSPGGYTF. CDR3 DNA sequence: TGTGCCAGCTCGTCGTCGCCGGGTGGCTACACCTTC.

The rearrangement joins TRBV12-3 or TRBV12-4 to TRBJ2-3; 7 bases map to TRBD1. V was clipped by 5 bases and J by 0 bases; unmatched bases: 8. The CDR3 length is 16 residues. CDR3: CASSRIWDSSTDTQYF. CDR3 coding DNA: TGTGCCAGCAGTCGCATTTGGGACAGTAGCACAGATACGCAGTATTTT.

To note about this clonotype: A much larger clone is a single base away; this may be a read error. This chain connects TRBV12-3 or TRBV12-4 to TRBJ2-7, with D possibly being TRBD1 or TRBD2 (6 bases each). The V end was cut by 3 bases, the J end by 2 bases, with 11 bases between. This CDR3 contains 14 residues. CDR3 protein: CASSLRDTPYEQYF. In DNA, the CDR3 is TGTGCCAGCAGTTTGCGGGACACTCCCTACGAGCAGTACTTC.

DNA for the CDR3: TGTGCCAGCAGCCTGGGGGGGACCCGGGGCACTGAAGCTTTCTTT. Its protein is CASSLGGTRGTEAFF. The chain couples TRBV11-3 to TRBJ1-1; TRBD1 might be the D (5 bases). The V and J ends lost 5 bases and 4 bases respectively, with 17 bases between them. The CDR3 spans 15 residues. The V gene's germline CDR1 is SGHNT and CDR2 YENEEA.

This clonotype was counted between two and nine times. The chain combines TRBV12-3 or TRBV12-4 with TRBJ1-1; D gene ambiguous. The CDR3 consists of 13 residues. Trimming removed 6 bases at V and 1 base at J, with 9 bases between. The CDR3 sequence is CASRFHWNTEAFF. The CDR3, as DNA: TGTGCCAGCAGGTTTCATTGGAACACTGAAGCTTTCTTT.

The chain joins TRBV6-1 to TRBJ2-7; 9 bases line up with TRBD2. V dropped 10 bases and J dropped 2; count of bases not matched to a gene: 6. This CDR3 comprises 13 residues. Germline lookup yields CDR1 MNHNS and CDR2 SASEGT. The CDR3 is CATLGGRAYEQYF. CDR3 in DNA: TGTGCCACCCTCGGCGGGAGGGCCTACGAGCAGTACTTC.

This clonotype was recorded many times. The chain links TRBV7-9 to TRBJ2-6, with a weak D call TRBD2 (6 bases). Trimming removed 5 bases at V and 0 bases at J, with 14 bases between. CDR1 SEHNR and CDR2 FQNEAQ come from the germline V gene (reference sequence). The CDR3 covers 17 residues. The CDR3 coding sequence is TGTGCCAGCAGCCCCGGACTAACCCTCTCTGGGGCCAACGTCCTGACTTTC. Its protein product is CASSPGLTLSGANVLTF.

As to this clonotype: Given a much more abundant clone one base away, this may be a read error. The chain carries TRBV30 and TRBJ2-7; D tentatively reads TRBD1 or TRBD2 (5 bases each). The CDR3 covers 15 residues. Per the germline V gene, CDR1 is GTSNPN and CDR2 is SVGIG (reference sequence). The CDR3 coding sequence is TGTGCCTGGGGTGTTGTCGGGACGATGGCCTACGAGCAGTACTTC. Translating it yields CAWGVVGTMAYEQYF.

Many counts were recorded for this clonotype. The chain is built from TRBV20-1 and TRBJ1-1; 8 bases are shared with TRBD1. Germline V lookup: CDR1 DFQATT, CDR2 SNEGSKA (reference sequence). After removal of 6 bases from V and 6 bases from J, the junction contained 3 bases not matched to a gene. CDR3 length: 11 amino acids. The CDR3 nucleotides are TGCAGTGCGCAGGGGGCCGCTGAAGCTTTCTTT. It specifies CSAQGAAEAFF.